Listed below are T cell receptor beta chains from one sample, sequenced in a study of T-cell reconstitution after alpha-beta-depleted transplantation in children. TCRdb reanalysed the PCR reads using MiXCR and keeps one entry per CDR3 protein. The profile covers hundreds of thousands of distinct CDR3 sequences, with around 15% appearing a single time and around 28% taken by the ten largest. The source material was PBMCs, mostly from graft donor cells, sampled 360 days after TCRalphabeta/CD19-depleted stem cell transplant. The receptors stem from a boy younger than two who had a stem cell transplant for Wiskott-Aldrich syndrome, so the T cells may come from the graft donor. Both conserved end residues are part of each CDR3.

TRBV5-1	TRBJ2-1	CASSLGTSGSNEQFF
TRBV29-1	TRBJ1-1	CSVYMDGGTEAFF
TRBV5-1	TRBJ2-1	CASSLGGRKGYNEQFF
TRBV12-3/TRBV12-4	TRBJ2-5	CASSFWLAGYYQETQYF
TRBV12-3/TRBV12-4	TRBJ2-4	CASSLAGVGNIQYF
TRBV2	TRBJ1-2	CASSALTGGAAYGYTF
TRBV20-1	TRBJ1-1	CSASGTGGFTEAFF
TRBV12-3/TRBV12-4	TRBJ2-5	CASSKLGETQYF
TRBV28	TRBJ2-3	CASSSSGGATDTQYF
TRBV6-6	TRBJ1-2	CASTQDGDGYTF
TRBV12-3/TRBV12-4	TRBJ2-1	CASSLDKGNEQFF
TRBV10-3	TRBJ2-7	CAISDLPYEQYF
TRBV29-1	TRBJ2-7	CSVGGGYSYEQYF
TRBV5-1	TRBJ2-5	CASSFNNKETQYF
TRBV10-1	TRBJ2-3	CASSATLRGLKDTQYF
TRBV25-1	TRBJ2-7	CASSGWTGPYF
TRBV20-1	TRBJ2-1	CSARESTVRNEQFF
TRBV20-1	TRBJ2-7	CSADRGAPYEQYF
TRBV18	TRBJ2-7	CASSRQVDYEQYF
TRBV10-3	TRBJ2-7	CAISGQGAYEQYF
TRBV12-3/TRBV12-4	TRBJ2-1	CASSFSGSLNEQFF
TRBV7-9	TRBJ1-1	CASSLTTGRAFF
TRBV24-1	TRBJ2-5	CATSRSETQYF
TRBV9	TRBJ2-3	CASSPEGREADTQYF
TRBV12-3/TRBV12-4	TRBJ2-3	CASSFPSGRPDTQYF
TRBV12-3/TRBV12-4	TRBJ2-3	CASSGSSGSTDTQYF
TRBV3-1	TRBJ2-1	CASAPGLGYNEQFF
TRBV25-1	TRBJ2-1	CASSEWGGGEQFF
TRBV3-1	TRBJ2-5	CASSQSPVLQETQYF